Each of the 25 T cell receptor beta chains below was sequenced from the same sample in a study of cytomegalovirus exposure and HLA in healthy donors. TCRdb's table, derived via immunoSEQ multiplex PCR, lists solely in-frame clones and lacks some. The repertoire holds 150,000 to 180,000 clones, with approximately 86% as singletons. The material sequenced was PBMCs. The receptors come from a human donor in good health.

V is TRBV28 and J is TRBJ2-7; 12 bases agree with TRBD2. Germline-derived CDR1 and CDR2 are MDHEN and SYDVKM. CDR3 length: 14 amino acids. With 6 bases clipped from V and 4 bases from J, the junction kept 4 bases outside the gene matches. CDR3 sequence (DNA): TGTGCCAGCAGCTCAACTAGCGGGAGGTACGAGCAGTACTTC. Protein: CASSSTSGRYEQYF.

J is TRBJ1-1 and V is TRBV7-3, with D possibly matching TRBD1 (6 bases). Germline values: CDR1 SGHTA, CDR2 FQGTGA. The CDR3 consists of 16 residues. Trimming left V 5 bases short and J 5 bases short, with 21 bases between. This chain's CDR3 is CASSRDRPGVTTEAFF. The CDR3 bases are TGTGCCAGCAGCCGAGACAGGCCCGGGGTTACGACTGAAGCTTTCTTT.

This clone was found a few times. The same CDR3 is also encoded by other DNA sequences in this sample. The V call is TRBV28, the J call TRBJ2-7, with TRBD2 matching 7 bases. The CDR3 loop spans 12 amino acids. Germline V gene sequence: CDR1 MDHEN, CDR2 SYDVKM. V shed 3 bases and J 7 bases; nucleotides not matched to a gene: 3. The CDR3 bases are TGTGCCAGCAGTTTGGCCGGGGGGGAGCAGTACTTC. It specifies CASSLAGGEQYF.

The genes are TRBV27 and TRBJ2-3; D is undetermined. The germline V gene encodes CDR1 MNHEY and CDR2 SMNVEV (reference sequence). Trimming took 2 bases from V and 4 from J, leaving 7 bases between them. The CDR3 consists of 13 residues. The CDR3, as DNA: TGTGCCAGCAGTTTAGGGCAAGCAGATACGCAGTATTTT. It is translated as CASSLGQADTQYF.

The rearrangement uses TRBV6-6 and TRBJ2-5; the match to TRBD2 covers 10 bases. CDR1 and CDR2 (germline): MNHNY, SVGAGI (reference sequence). The V gene end was trimmed by 8 bases and the J gene end by 5 bases; junction bases not matched to a gene: 11. The CDR3 consists of 15 residues. CDR3 sequence reads: CASWSSGGPRETQYF. The CDR3 nucleotides read TGTGCCAGCTGGAGTAGCGGGGGGCCAAGGGAGACCCAGTACTTC.

The rearrangement links TRBV28 to TRBJ2-7; 8 nucleotides agree with TRBD1. Trimming took 5 bases from V and 3 from J; bases not matched to a gene: 9. From germline, CDR1 is MDHEN and CDR2 SYDVKM. The CDR3 has 15 amino acids. Here the CDR3 reads CASSISGTGIYEQYF. The CDR3 DNA is TGTGCCAGCAGTATTTCCGGGACAGGAATCTACGAGCAGTACTTC.

The chain links TRBV28 to TRBJ1-1; tentatively, D is TRBD1 (6 bases). The CDR3 has 12 amino acids. Germline V gene lookup returns CDR1 MDHEN and CDR2 SYDVKM. Trimming shortened V by 6 bases and J by 7 bases, and 12 bases separated the two germline ends. The CDR3 nucleotides are TGTGCCAGCAGACCGGGGGGCAGTGAAGCTTTCTTT. Residues: CASRPGGSEAFF.

The chain carries TRBV6-1 and TRBJ1-5, with D unclear. The CDR3 covers 15 residues. The V and J ends lost 7 bases and 7 bases respectively, with 20 bases between them. Germline CDR1 reads MNHNS; CDR2 reads SASEGT. This CDR3 is CASTIIGSSEQPQHF. The DNA for the CDR3 is TGTGCCAGCACCATTATCGGGAGTAGCGAACAGCCCCAGCATTTT.

V usage is TRBV19 and J usage is TRBJ1-1; possible D gene TRBD1, 5 bases. The CDR3 sequence is 12 residues long. The germline V gene encodes CDR1 LNHDA and CDR2 SQIVND (reference sequence). V was trimmed by 5 bases and J by 5 bases, leaving 9 bases between them. The CDR3 region has the DNA TGTGCCAGTAGTGACAGAAGGACTGAAGCTTTCTTT. As protein: CASSDRRTEAFF.

V gene TRBV6-1 combines with J gene TRBJ2-7, with unresolved D. Trimming stripped 2 bases from V and 0 bases from J, with 17 bases between. Germline V gene sequence: CDR1 MNHNS, CDR2 SASEGT. The length of the CDR3 is 17 residues. Here the CDR3 reads CASSEMIGQSFSYEQYF. In DNA form, the CDR3 reads TGTGCCAGCAGTGAAATGATTGGGCAGTCCTTCTCCTACGAGCAGTACTTC.

This clone has a single count. The V and J genes are TRBV6-6 and TRBJ2-1, with TRBD2 identical over 7 bases. This CDR3 contains 15 residues. Germline CDR1 and CDR2: MNHNY and SVGAGI (reference sequence). Losses at the gene ends were 2 bases for V and 5 bases for J; bases not matched to a gene: 6. CDR3 protein: CASSYPGTKNNEQFF. In DNA, the CDR3 is TGTGCCAGCAGTTACCCCGGGACTAAAAACAATGAGCAGTTCTTC.

The rearrangement links TRBV4-1 to TRBJ1-5, with D perhaps matching TRBD1 (5 bases). Trimming took 1 base from V and 3 from J, leaving 10 bases between them. Germline CDR1 MGHRA, CDR2 YSYEKL. The CDR3 covers 15 residues. The CDR3 region is CASSQVGHFNQPQHF. The CDR3 DNA reads as TGCGCCAGCAGCCAAGTGGGGCATTTCAATCAGCCCCAGCATTTT.

V gene TRBV11-2 combines with J gene TRBJ1-1, with 8 nucleotides matching TRBD1. Germline assignment: CDR1 SGHAT and CDR2 FQNNGV. The junction had 5 bases not matched to a gene; V was cut back by 5 bases and J by 3 bases. The CDR3 covers 14 residues. The CDR3 nucleotides read TGTGCCAGCAGCATTACAGGGGGTGACACTGAAGCTTTCTTT. This translates into CASSITGGDTEAFF.

J is TRBJ1-2 and V is TRBV28; D possibly corresponds to TRBD1 (5 bases). Germline CDR1 reads MDHEN; CDR2 reads SYDVKM. The germline V and J ends were trimmed by 2 bases and 5 bases, with 12 bases remaining between them. CDR3 length: 14 amino acids. The CDR3 sequence is CASSLTYGGYGYTF. CDR3 sequence (DNA): TGTGCCAGCAGTTTAACTTACGGGGGTTATGGCTACACCTTC.

V is TRBV5-8 and J is TRBJ2-7; 8 nucleotides line up with TRBD1. Unmatched junction bases numbered 12, after V lost 4 bases and J lost 3 bases. Germline-derived CDR1 and CDR2 are SGHTS and YDEGEE. There are 16 residues in the CDR3. The CDR3 sequence: CASSSIRTGILYEQYF. Written as DNA, the CDR3 is TGTGCCAGCAGCAGTATTCGGACAGGGATACTCTACGAGCAGTACTTC.

The genes are TRBV28 and TRBJ2-5, with 7 bases aligning to TRBD2. With 1 base clipped from V and 2 bases from J, the junction kept 7 bases outside the gene matches. Germline V gene lookup returns CDR1 MDHEN and CDR2 SYDVKM. The length of the CDR3 is 16 residues. CDR3 nucleotides: TGTGCCAGCAGTTTATTGCCGCCGGGGGGACAAGAGACCCAGTACTTC. Translated: CASSLLPPGGQETQYF. The full variable domain, rest sourced from reference TRBV28 and TRBJ2-5, is DVKVTQSSRYLVKRTGEKVFLECVQDMDHENMFWYRQDPGLGLRLIYFSYDVKMKEKGDIPEGYSVSREKKERFSLILESASTNQTSMYLCASSLLPPGGQETQYFGPGTRLLVL.

This clone was detected only once. The chain employs TRBV29-1 and TRBJ2-7; tentatively, D is TRBD1 (6 bases). CDR3 length: 12 amino acids. Trimming cost V 4 bases and J 5 bases, with 12 bases left between them. Per germline, CDR1 SQVTM and CDR2 ANQGSEA. The CDR3 spells CSVVQGPNEQYF. The CDR3 coding sequence is TGCAGCGTTGTACAGGGTCCCAACGAGCAGTACTTC.

The chain uses TRBV7-9 and TRBJ1-5; tentatively, D is TRBD1 (6 bases). The CDR3 runs 17 residues. Germline loops: CDR1 SEHNR, CDR2 FQNEAQ (reference sequence). V was cut by 3 bases and J by 5 bases, with 20 bases left in between. The CDR3 region is CASSLGQGQGKDQPQHF. CDR3 DNA sequence: TGTGCCAGCAGCTTGGGTCAGGGACAAGGTAAAGATCAGCCCCAGCATTTT.

This chain connects TRBV9 to TRBJ1-6, with TRBD1 as a possible D gene (5 bases). The CDR3 runs to 14 residues. V was shortened by 2 bases and J by 6 bases, with 9 bases between the two germline ends. Germline-derived CDR1 and CDR2 are SGDLS and YYNGEE. The CDR3, as DNA: TGTGCCAGCAGCGTTGGGGGGATTAATTCACCCCTCCACTTT. It specifies CASSVGGINSPLHF.

This clone was counted a single time. This chain connects TRBV6-1 to TRBJ2-1, with 11 bases fitting TRBD2. The CDR3 loop spans 16 amino acids. The trim removed 4 bases at V and 7 bases at J, leaving 9 bases unmatched. The germline V gene encodes CDR1 MNHNS and CDR2 SASEGT. CDR3 residues: CASSAPTSGEGNEQFF. The CDR3, as DNA: TGTGCCAGCAGTGCTCCGACTAGCGGGGAGGGAAATGAGCAGTTCTTC.

The chain is built from TRBV10-3 and TRBJ2-1; D unclear. The germline V gene has CDR1 ENHRY and CDR2 SYGVKD. Trimming removed 7 bases at V and 5 bases at J, with 12 bases between. This CDR3 region has 13 residues. The CDR3 bases are TGTGCCATCACCACAAACTACGACAATGAGCAGTTCTTC. Amino acid sequence: CAITTNYDNEQFF.

In this sample, this clone turned up once. The V gene is TRBV29-1, the J gene TRBJ2-5, with D tentatively TRBD1 (6 bases). The CDR3 totals 12 residues. Trimming cost V 7 bases and J 0 bases, with 9 bases left between them. Germline V gene sequence: CDR1 SQVTM, CDR2 ANQGSEA. The CDR3 nucleotides are TGCAGCGCCCAGGGGAACCAAGAGACCCAGTACTTC. Translation gives CSAQGNQETQYF.

V gene TRBV29-1 combines with J gene TRBJ2-1; D is unclear. Trimming removed 6 bases from V and 5 bases from J, with 8 bases in between. The germline CDR1 and CDR2 sequences are SQVTM and ANQGSEA. There are 11 residues in the CDR3. The CDR3 here is CSVSRDNEQFF. DNA of the CDR3: TGCAGCGTCTCCCGGGACAATGAGCAGTTCTTC.

The rearrangement uses TRBV19 and TRBJ1-4, with TRBD1 matching over 7 bases. The CDR3 consists of 17 residues. V lost 3 bases, J lost 0 bases, and 7 bases stayed unmatched. Germline CDR1 LNHDA, CDR2 SQIVND (reference sequence). CDR3 loop: CASSMPGQTSTNEKLFF. The CDR3 DNA sequence: TGTGCCAGTAGTATGCCGGGACAGACTTCAACTAATGAAAAACTGTTTTTT.

DNA for the CDR3: TGTGCCAGCAGCTTGTCGACTACAATGGAGTTCTTC. It translates to CASSLSTTMEFF. The V gene is TRBV5-6, the J gene TRBJ2-1, with a possible D match to TRBD2 (5 bases). The CDR3 totals 12 residues. Germline CDR1 and CDR2: SGHDT and YYEEEE. Trimming took 1 base from V and 14 from J, leaving 13 bases between them.